This entry concerns a single TCR beta chain. The normal lung sample lay at least 3 cm, and maximally far, from the tumour. Clones were sequenced by immunoSEQ multiplex PCR, and TCRdb holds only the in-frame ones, with some missing. Seen here are roughly 3,000 clones, 73% observed once, and the top ten hold roughly 18%. Deletions cut 3 bases from V and 10 bases from J, with 13 bases between. The length of the CDR3 is 13 residues. Germline V gene data show CDR1 as MDHEN and CDR2 as SYDVKM. These data are taken from a study of immune cell composition in non-small cell lung cancer. This same sample was also part of a study on CD4 T cells in lung cancer.

The chain is built from TRBV28 and TRBJ2-1, with D hard to call. This clonotype was sampled from a human donor with non-small cell lung cancer. Input material: non-adjacent lung tissue. The CDR3 DNA reads as TGTGCCAGCAGTTTCGACTCCGCTGTCGAGCAGTTCTTC. It encodes CASSFDSAVEQFF.